The clone carrying this T cell receptor beta chain is a singleton in its sample. Its specificity is unknown. Primers: 60 Vbeta forward and 13 Jbeta reverse. Produced via immunoSEQ multiplex PCR; TCRdb's table is partial and in-frame only. The data contain some 170,000 clones, 75% to 85% of them singletons. Germline V lookup: CDR1 MGHRA, CDR2 YSYEKL. The CDR3 runs 15 residues. V was pared by 1 base and J by 3 bases, with 10 bases between. This sample stems from a study of cytomegalovirus exposure and HLA in healthy donors. Study results and limitations: Available immune exposure information was restricted to CMV serostatus only. Accurate predictions that matched the HLA-A and HLA-B alleles of most subjects were reportedly made from TCR beta sequences. Roughly uniform sequencing depth across donors was assumed, possibly incorrectly.

The source is a woman between 55 and 75 years old in good health and CMV-seropositive. This chain links TRBV4-1 with TRBJ1-3; D is possibly TRBD1 (5 bases). The sequenced sample was PBMCs. The CDR3 spells CASSQVGRDGNTIYF. In nucleotides, the CDR3 is TGCGCCAGCAGCCAAGTTGGCAGGGATGGAAACACCATATATTTT.